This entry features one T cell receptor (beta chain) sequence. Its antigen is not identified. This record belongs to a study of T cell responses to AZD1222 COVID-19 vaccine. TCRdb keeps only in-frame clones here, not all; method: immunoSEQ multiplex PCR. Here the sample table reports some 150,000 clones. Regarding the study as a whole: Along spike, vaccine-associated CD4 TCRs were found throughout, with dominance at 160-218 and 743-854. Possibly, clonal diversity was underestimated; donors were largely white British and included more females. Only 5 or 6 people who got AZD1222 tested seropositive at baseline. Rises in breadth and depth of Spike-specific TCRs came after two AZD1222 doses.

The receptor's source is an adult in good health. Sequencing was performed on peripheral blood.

CDR3 sequence: CASSYRTGGYGYTF. The CDR3 DNA follows: TGTGCCAGCAGTTACAGGACAGGGGGCTATGGCTACACCTTC. The genes are TRBV6-6 and TRBJ1-2; 10 bases map to TRBD1. CDR1 and CDR2 from the germline V gene are MNHNY and SVGAGI (reference sequence). The V and J ends lost 2 bases and 4 bases, in that order; junction bases with no gene match: 1. The CDR3 is made up of 14 amino acids.